This T cell receptor beta chain is from a study of radiotherapy plus CTLA-4 blockade in lung cancer (dated by TCRdb to 2016 to 2019). Turning to the overall study: Among the enrolled patients, about 19% had an objective response, and roughly 30% reached disease control. What the authors observed across the whole study: TCR clones derived from tumors expanded in peripheral blood after treatment with radiotherapy and ipilimumab. Early dynamic changes in blood T cell clones, together with increased serum interferon-beta after radiation, were reported as the strongest predictors of response.

With regard to this clone: It has no known antigen specificity. No quality values exist for individual bases; no much larger clone is one base distant.

V is shortened by 0 bases, J by 6 bases, and the region joining them spans 12 bases. Taken from cysteine to phenylalanine, the CDR3 has 14 residues. The retained sequence is limited to the CDR3, 42 bases, with the frame set at the first base. For CDR1 and CDR2, the germline V gene (reference sequence) lists SEHNR and FQNEAQ. The method behind the library was the immunoSEQ multiplex PCR assay. As stored in TCRdb, this immuneACCESS dataset retains in-frame rearrangements with V and J assigned. A fraction of the clones does not appear; measured against another copy, unresolved V genes explain less than half of the discrepancy, and the remainder lacks a known reason. For this sample there are roughly 45,000 clones; 63% appear just once. The ten largest clones take up about 18% of the sample. Focal radiation therapy combined with CTLA-4 blockade (ipilimumab) was tested in patients with chemo-refractory metastatic non-small-cell lung cancer.

The sample here was peripheral blood, taken from a patient treated with radiotherapy plus ipilimumab. The sequence was collected from a human donor with non-small cell lung cancer who had a partial response to radiotherapy plus ipilimumab. Recombination linked TRBV7-9 to TRBJ2-7; the D gene remains uncertain. Here is the DNA: TGTGCCAGCAGCTTAGCTTCCGGTCTGGTCGAGCAGTACTTC. It translates as CASSLASGLVEQYF. Where the CDR3 stops, the reference TRBV7-9 and TRBJ2-7 genes take over; the full variable domain is DTGVSQNPRHKITKRGQNVTFRCDPISEHNRLYWYRQTLGQGPEFLTYFQNEAQLEKSRLLSDRFSAERPKGSFSTLEIQRTEQGDSAMYLCASSLASGLVEQYFGPGTRLTVT.